The 17 T cell receptor beta chains below were found in one sample sequenced in a study of OX40 agonist ivuxolimab in advanced cancers. To prepare the library, the immunoSEQ multiplex PCR assay was applied. TCRdb provides this immuneACCESS table in a form limited to in-frame rearrangements. Some clones are lacking; in checked studies, under half of them reflect an unresolved V gene, and why the rest are absent is not known. The sample contains 90,000 or so clones, roughly nine tenths of them found a single time. 8.4% of the sample is in the top ten clones. Sequenced here: CD4+ or CD8+ T cells sorted from blood, sampled in a trial of the OX40 agonist ivuxolimab. These receptors all stem from an adult with an advanced solid tumor such as melanoma, head and neck, liver or kidney cancer.

This clone was observed a single time. The rearrangement uses TRBV6-5 and TRBJ2-1; no clear D gene. Trimming cost V 2 bases and J 5 bases, with 7 bases left between them. The germline V gene has CDR1 MNHEY and CDR2 SVGAGI. The CDR3 contains 13 residues. The CDR3 loop reads CASSYGQNNEQFF. CDR3 nucleotide sequence: TGTGCCAGCAGTTACGGCCAGAACAATGAGCAGTTCTTC.

The chain couples TRBV6-6 to TRBJ2-7; no definite D call. The length of the CDR3 is 12 residues. The ends were cut back, 7 bases at V and 2 bases at J, with 9 bases in the middle. The germline V gene encodes CDR1 MNHNY and CDR2 SVGAGI (reference sequence). The chain's CDR3 is CASNVGTYEQYF. The DNA of the CDR3 is TGTGCCAGCAACGTGGGGACCTACGAGCAGTACTTC.

The chain recombines TRBV27 with TRBJ1-2; TRBD1 matches at 9 bases. Germline CDR1 is MNHEY and CDR2 is SMNVEV (reference sequence). The V and J ends lost 4 bases and 8 bases, in that order; junction bases with no gene match: 5. The CDR3 runs to 13 residues. The CDR3 DNA sequence: TGTGCCAGCAGTTGGGGGACAGGGACGGGCTACACCTTC. Protein product: CASSWGTGTGYTF.

V usage is TRBV4-1 and J usage is TRBJ2-3, with 9 nucleotides matching TRBD2. There are 14 residues in the CDR3. Germline CDR1 and CDR2: MGHRA and YSYEKL. After removal of 4 bases from V and 1 base from J, the junction contained 0 bases not matched to a gene. The CDR3 bases are TGCGCCAGCAGCCTAGCGGGGGGCACAGATACGCAGTATTTT. Translated: CASSLAGGTDTQYF.

V usage is TRBV30 and J usage is TRBJ1-2; D is ambiguous. Germline V gene sequence: CDR1 GTSNPN, CDR2 SVGIG (reference sequence). V lost 3 bases and J lost 5, with 7 bases in between. The CDR3 consists of 11 residues. CDR3 residues: CAWSWGYGYTF. CDR3 DNA sequence: TGTGCCTGGAGCTGGGGATATGGCTACACCTTC.

This clone was found once. The chain has TRBV19 and TRBJ2-5; possible D gene TRBD1, 6 bases. The germline CDR1 and CDR2 sequences are LNHDA and SQIVND (reference sequence). Trimming left V 4 bases short and J 2 bases short, with 14 bases between. There are 15 residues in the CDR3. The CDR3 reads CASSTPRDKQETQYF. CDR3 nucleotides: TGTGCCAGTAGTACCCCCCGGGACAAACAAGAGACCCAGTACTTC.

The gene calls are TRBV4-1 and TRBJ1-1, with a possible D match to TRBD1 (5 bases). CDR3 length: 17 amino acids. V was trimmed by 4 bases and J by 0 bases, leaving 18 bases between them. Germline loops: CDR1 MGHRA, CDR2 YSYEKL. CDR3 DNA: TGCGCCAGCAGCCGATGGGGCGTCGGCATCATGAACACTGAAGCTTTCTTT. Residues: CASSRWGVGIMNTEAFF.

This CDR3 is CASSLALGLAGTDTQYF. The CDR3 DNA sequence: TGTGCCAGCAGTTTAGCTTTAGGTCTAGCGGGGACAGATACGCAGTATTTT. The chain couples TRBV28 to TRBJ2-3; 9 positions agree with TRBD2. Trimming removed 2 bases from V and 3 bases from J; junction bases left unmatched: 9. The CDR3 consists of 17 residues. Per the germline V gene, CDR1 is MDHEN and CDR2 is SYDVKM.

CDR3 in amino acids: CASSPRRYYGYTF. The CDR3 DNA reads as TGTGCCAGCAGTCCCCGCCGGTACTATGGCTACACCTTC. V is TRBV28 and J is TRBJ1-2; unclear D gene. This CDR3 is 13 amino acids long. Trimming left V 5 bases short and J 3 bases short, with 10 bases between. Germline lookup yields CDR1 MDHEN and CDR2 SYDVKM.

In this sample, this clone turned up once. This chain links TRBV28 with TRBJ1-5, with D unclear. Germline V gene lookup returns CDR1 MDHEN and CDR2 SYDVKM. V was cut by 3 bases and J by 5 bases, with 11 bases left in between. The CDR3 is 14 residues long. The CDR3, as DNA: TGTGCCAGCAGTTTGCCTCAAAGTCATCAGCCCCAGCATTTT. It specifies CASSLPQSHQPQHF.

This chain uses TRBV4-1 with TRBJ1-5, with D maybe TRBD1 (5 bases). This CDR3 is 14 amino acids long. V gave up 4 bases and J gave up 0 bases, with 7 bases separating them. The germline CDR1 and CDR2 sequences are MGHRA and YSYEKL. CDR3 protein: CASSRQLSNQPQHF. CDR3 coding DNA: TGCGCCAGCAGCCGACAGCTTAGCAATCAGCCCCAGCATTTT.

This clone has only a few counts. The chain couples TRBV25-1 to TRBJ2-2; D remains ambiguous. Trimming took off 4 bases at V and 7 bases at J, with 7 bases between the two ends. The CDR3 extends over 12 amino acids. Germline V gene sequence: CDR1 MGHDK, CDR2 SYGVNS. The CDR3 region is CASSVGFGELFF. The CDR3 DNA sequence: TGTGCCAGCAGTGTGGGATTCGGGGAGCTGTTTTTT. Together with reference TRBV25-1 and TRBJ2-2, the CDR3 gives the full variable domain: EADIYQTPRYLVIGTGKKITLECSQTMGHDKMYWYQQDPGMELHLIHYSYGVNSTEKGDLSSESTVSRIRTEHFPLTLESARPSHTSQYLCASSVGFGELFFGEGSRLTVL.

The V and J genes are TRBV6-1 and TRBJ2-1, with 7 bases identical to TRBD1. The germline gives CDR1 MNHNS, CDR2 SASEGT. With V trimmed by 4 bases and J by 2 bases, 8 bases remained unmatched. CDR3 length: 16 residues. The CDR3 DNA follows: TGTGCCAGCAGTGGGAACAAGGGGGCCCCCTACAATGAGCAGTTCTTC. Translating it yields CASSGNKGAPYNEQFF.

This sequence joins TRBV28 and TRBJ2-7; TRBD1 might be the D (6 bases). Germline values: CDR1 MDHEN, CDR2 SYDVKM. The V and J ends lost 6 bases and 7 bases respectively, with 13 bases between them. The CDR3 contains 12 residues. CDR3 in DNA: TGTGCCAGCAGCTGGACAGACCAAGAGCAGTACTTC. It translates to CASSWTDQEQYF.

The chain joins TRBV28 to TRBJ1-1; D gene unclear. The CDR3 length is 15 residues. Per the germline V gene, CDR1 is MDHEN and CDR2 is SYDVKM. Between the trimmed V and J ends, which lost 2 bases and 3 bases, there was a span of 13 bases. The CDR3 region has the DNA TGTGCCAGCAGTTTAACGGAGGGTTTTGACACTGAAGCTTTCTTT. It codes for CASSLTEGFDTEAFF.

The rearrangement joins TRBV30 to TRBJ1-2; D is undetermined. Deletions cut 0 bases from V and 6 bases from J, with 8 bases between. The germline CDR1 and CDR2 sequences are GTSNPN and SVGIG (reference sequence). The CDR3 loop spans 12 amino acids. The CDR3: CAWSVRRDGYTF. The CDR3 coding sequence is TGTGCCTGGAGTGTACGGAGGGATGGCTACACCTTC. Together with reference TRBV30 and TRBJ1-2, the CDR3 gives the full variable domain: SQTIHQWPATLVQPVGSPLSLECTVEGTSNPNLYWYRQAAGRGLQLLFYSVGIGQISSEVPQNLSASRPQDRQFILSSKKLLLSDSGFYLCAWSVRRDGYTFGSGTRLTVV.

The chain uses TRBV6-5 and TRBJ2-6; D gene unclear. Trimming left V 6 bases short and J 0 bases short, with 6 bases between. Germline V gives CDR1 MNHEY, CDR2 SVGAGI. The CDR3 sequence is 14 residues long. The CDR3 region is CASRPFSGANVLTF. The CDR3 region has the DNA TGTGCCAGCAGACCCTTCTCTGGGGCCAACGTCCTGACTTTC.